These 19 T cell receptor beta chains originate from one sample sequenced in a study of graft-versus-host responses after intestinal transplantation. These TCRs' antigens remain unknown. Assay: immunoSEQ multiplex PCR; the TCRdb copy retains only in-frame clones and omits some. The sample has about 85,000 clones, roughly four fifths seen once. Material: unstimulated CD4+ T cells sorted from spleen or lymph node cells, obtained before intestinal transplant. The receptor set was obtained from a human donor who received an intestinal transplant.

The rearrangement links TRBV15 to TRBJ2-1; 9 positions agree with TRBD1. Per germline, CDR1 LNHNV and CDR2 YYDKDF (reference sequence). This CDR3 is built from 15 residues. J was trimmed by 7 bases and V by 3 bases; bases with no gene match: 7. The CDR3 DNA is TGTGCCACCAGCAGCACAGGGGGCCTCGCGAATGAGCAGTTCTTC. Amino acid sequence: CATSSTGGLANEQFF.

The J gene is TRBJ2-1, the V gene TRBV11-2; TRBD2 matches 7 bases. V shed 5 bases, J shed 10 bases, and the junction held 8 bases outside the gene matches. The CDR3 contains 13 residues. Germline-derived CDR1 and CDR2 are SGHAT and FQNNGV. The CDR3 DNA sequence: TGTGCCAGCAGCGAGAATTCTAGCGGCGAGCAGTTCTTC. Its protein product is CASSENSSGEQFF.

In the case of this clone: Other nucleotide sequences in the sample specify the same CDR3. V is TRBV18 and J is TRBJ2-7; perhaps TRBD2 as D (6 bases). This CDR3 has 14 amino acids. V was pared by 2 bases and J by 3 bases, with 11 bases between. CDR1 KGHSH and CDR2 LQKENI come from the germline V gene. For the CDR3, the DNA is TGTGCCAGCTCACCAGGCACGGGAGACTACGAGCAGTACTTC. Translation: CASSPGTGDYEQYF.

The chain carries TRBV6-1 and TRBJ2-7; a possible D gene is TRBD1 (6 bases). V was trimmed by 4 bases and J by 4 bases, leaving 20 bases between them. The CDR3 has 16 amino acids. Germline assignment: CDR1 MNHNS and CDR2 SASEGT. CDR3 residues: CASSAEWQGYTYEQYF. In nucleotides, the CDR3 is TGTGCCAGCAGTGCGGAATGGCAGGGGTACACGTACGAGCAGTACTTC.

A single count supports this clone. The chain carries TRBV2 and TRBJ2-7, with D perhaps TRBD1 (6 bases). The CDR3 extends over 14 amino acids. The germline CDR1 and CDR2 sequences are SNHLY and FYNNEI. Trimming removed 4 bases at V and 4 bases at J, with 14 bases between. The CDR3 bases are TGTGCCAGCAGTGGGCTCCAGGGGTGGTACGAGCAGTACTTC. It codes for CASSGLQGWYEQYF.

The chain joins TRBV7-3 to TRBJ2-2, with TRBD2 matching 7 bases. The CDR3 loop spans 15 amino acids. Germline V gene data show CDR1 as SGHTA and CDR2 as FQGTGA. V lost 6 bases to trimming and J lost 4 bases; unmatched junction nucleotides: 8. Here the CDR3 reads CASRTLGEGTGELFF. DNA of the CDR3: TGTGCCAGCAGGACCCTAGGGGAGGGCACCGGGGAGCTGTTTTTT.

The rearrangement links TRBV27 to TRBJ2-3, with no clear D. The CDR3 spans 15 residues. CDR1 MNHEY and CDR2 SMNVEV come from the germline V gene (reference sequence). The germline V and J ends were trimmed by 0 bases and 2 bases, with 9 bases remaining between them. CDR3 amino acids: CASSLSRRNTDTQYF. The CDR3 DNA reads TGTGCCAGCAGTTTATCCCGGAGAAACACAGATACGCAGTATTTT.

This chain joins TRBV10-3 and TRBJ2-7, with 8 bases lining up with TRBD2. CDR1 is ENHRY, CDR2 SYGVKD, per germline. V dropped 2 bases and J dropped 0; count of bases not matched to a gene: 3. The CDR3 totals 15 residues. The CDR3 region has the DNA TGTGCCATCAGTGAGGGTCGGGGGGGCTCCTACGAGCAGTACTTC. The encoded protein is CAISEGRGGSYEQYF.

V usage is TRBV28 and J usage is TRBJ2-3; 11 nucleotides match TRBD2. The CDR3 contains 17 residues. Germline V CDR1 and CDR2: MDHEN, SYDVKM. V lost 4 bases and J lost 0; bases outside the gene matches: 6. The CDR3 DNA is TGTGCCAGCAGTTCCGCGTCTAGCGGGAGGAGCACAGATACGCAGTATTTT. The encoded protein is CASSSASSGRSTDTQYF. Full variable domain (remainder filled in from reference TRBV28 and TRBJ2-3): DVKVTQSSRYLVKRTGEKVFLECVQDMDHENMFWYRQDPGLGLRLIYFSYDVKMKEKGDIPEGYSVSREKKERFSLILESASTNQTSMYLCASSSASSGRSTDTQYFGPGTRLTVL.

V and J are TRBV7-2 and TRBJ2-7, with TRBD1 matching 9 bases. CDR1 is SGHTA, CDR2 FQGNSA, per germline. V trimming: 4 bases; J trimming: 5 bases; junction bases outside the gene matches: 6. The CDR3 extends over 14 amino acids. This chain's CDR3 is CASSSQGAWDEQYF. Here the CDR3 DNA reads TGTGCCAGCAGCTCACAGGGGGCTTGGGACGAGCAGTACTTC.

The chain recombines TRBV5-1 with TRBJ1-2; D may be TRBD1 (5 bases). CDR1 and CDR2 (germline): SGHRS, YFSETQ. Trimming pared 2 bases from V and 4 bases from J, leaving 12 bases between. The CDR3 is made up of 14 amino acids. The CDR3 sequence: CASSLGASGYGYTF. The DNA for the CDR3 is TGCGCCAGCAGCTTAGGGGCGTCGGGCTATGGCTACACCTTC.

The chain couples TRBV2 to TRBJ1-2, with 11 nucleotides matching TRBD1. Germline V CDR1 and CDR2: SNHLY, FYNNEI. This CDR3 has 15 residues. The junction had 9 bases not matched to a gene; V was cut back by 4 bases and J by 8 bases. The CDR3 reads CASSGGDRGYEGYTF. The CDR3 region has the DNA TGTGCCAGCAGTGGGGGGGACAGGGGGTATGAAGGCTACACCTTC.

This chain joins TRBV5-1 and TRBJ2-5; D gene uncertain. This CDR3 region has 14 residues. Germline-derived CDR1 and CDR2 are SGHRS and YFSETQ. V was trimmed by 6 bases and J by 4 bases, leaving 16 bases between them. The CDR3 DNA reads TGCGCCAGCAACCATACCCTTCTACGAGAGACCCAGTACTTC. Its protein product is CASNHTLLRETQYF.

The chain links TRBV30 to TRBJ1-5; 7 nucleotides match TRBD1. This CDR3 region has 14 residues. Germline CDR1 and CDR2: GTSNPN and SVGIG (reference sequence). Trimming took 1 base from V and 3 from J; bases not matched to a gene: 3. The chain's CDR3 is CAWSAGGNNQPQHF. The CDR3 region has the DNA TGTGCCTGGAGTGCAGGGGGGAACAATCAGCCCCAGCATTTT.

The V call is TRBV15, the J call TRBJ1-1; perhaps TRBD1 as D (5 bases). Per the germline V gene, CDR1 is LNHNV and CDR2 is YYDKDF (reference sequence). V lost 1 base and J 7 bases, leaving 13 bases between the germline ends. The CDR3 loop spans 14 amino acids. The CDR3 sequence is CATSRVGRDFEAFF. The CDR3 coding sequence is TGTGCCACCAGCAGAGTGGGCAGGGACTTTGAAGCTTTCTTT.

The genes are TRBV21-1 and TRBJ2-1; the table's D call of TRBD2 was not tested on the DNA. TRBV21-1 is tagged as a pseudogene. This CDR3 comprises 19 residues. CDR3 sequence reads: CASSKSVLLAGGVYNEQFF. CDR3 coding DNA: TGTGCCAGCAGCAAAAGCGTCTTACTAGCGGGGGGGGTTTACAATGAGCAGTTCTTC.

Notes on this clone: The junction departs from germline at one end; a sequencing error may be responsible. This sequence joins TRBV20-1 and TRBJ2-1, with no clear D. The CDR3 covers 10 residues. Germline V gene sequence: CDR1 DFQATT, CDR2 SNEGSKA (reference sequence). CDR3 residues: CSARDLEPIF. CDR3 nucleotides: TGCAGTGCTAGAGACCTTGAGCCGATCTTC.

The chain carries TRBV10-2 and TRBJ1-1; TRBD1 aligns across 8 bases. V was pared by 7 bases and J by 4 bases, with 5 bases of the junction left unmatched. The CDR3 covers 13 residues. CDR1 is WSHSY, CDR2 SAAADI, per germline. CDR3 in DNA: TGCGCCAGCACTGTACAGGGGGGCACTGAAGCTTTCTTT. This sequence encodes CASTVQGGTEAFF.

As DNA, the CDR3 is TGTGCCAGCAGCTTGGGAGCGGGAGGGGAGTACTTC. Protein sequence: CASSLGAGGEYF. This chain uses TRBV5-6 with TRBJ2-7, with 10 bases that match TRBD2. V gave up 0 bases and J gave up 11 bases; unmatched junction bases: 2. Germline values: CDR1 SGHDT, CDR2 YYEEEE. CDR3 size: 12 residues. The full variable domain, completed using reference TRBV5-6 and TRBJ2-7, is DAGVTQSPTHLIKTRGQQVTLRCSPKSGHDTVSWYQQALGQGPQFIFQYYEEEERQRGNFPDRFSGHQFPNYSSELNVNALLLGDSALYLCASSLGAGGEYFGPGTRLTVT.